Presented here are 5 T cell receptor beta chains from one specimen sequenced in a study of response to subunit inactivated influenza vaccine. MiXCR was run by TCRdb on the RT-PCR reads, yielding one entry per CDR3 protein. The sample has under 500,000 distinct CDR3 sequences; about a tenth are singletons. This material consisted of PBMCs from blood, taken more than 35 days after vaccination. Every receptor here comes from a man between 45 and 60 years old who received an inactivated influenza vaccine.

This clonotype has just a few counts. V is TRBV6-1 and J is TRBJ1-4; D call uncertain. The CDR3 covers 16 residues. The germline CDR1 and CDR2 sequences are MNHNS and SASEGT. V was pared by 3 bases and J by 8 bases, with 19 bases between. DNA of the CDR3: TGTGCCAGCAGTGATATGGTTTCCAGACCCACAGAAAAACTGTTTTTT. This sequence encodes CASSDMVSRPTEKLFF.

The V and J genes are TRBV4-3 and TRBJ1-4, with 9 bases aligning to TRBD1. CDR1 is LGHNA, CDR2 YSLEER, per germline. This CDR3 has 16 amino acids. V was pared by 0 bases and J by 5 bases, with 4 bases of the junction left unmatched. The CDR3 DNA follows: TGCGCCAGCAGCCAAGATCGGGGGACAGGGAATGAAAAACTGTTTTTT. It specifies CASSQDRGTGNEKLFF.

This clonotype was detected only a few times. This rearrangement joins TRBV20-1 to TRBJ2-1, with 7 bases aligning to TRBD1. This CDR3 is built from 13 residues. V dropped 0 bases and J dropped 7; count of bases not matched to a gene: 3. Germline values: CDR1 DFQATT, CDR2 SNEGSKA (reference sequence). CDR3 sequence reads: CSAREGQTNEQFF. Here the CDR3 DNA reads TGCAGTGCTAGAGAGGGACAGACTAATGAGCAGTTCTTC.

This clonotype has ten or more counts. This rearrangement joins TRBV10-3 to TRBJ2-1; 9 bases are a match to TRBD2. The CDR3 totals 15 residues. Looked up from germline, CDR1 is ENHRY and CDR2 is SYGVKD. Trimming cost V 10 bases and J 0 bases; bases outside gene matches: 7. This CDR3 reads CATRTSVSSYNEQFF. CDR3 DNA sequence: TGTGCCACCAGGACTAGCGTGAGCTCCTACAATGAGCAGTTCTTC.

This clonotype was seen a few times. The CDR3 DNA sequence: TGTGCCAGCCAGTACGGGTACTCTAGCACAGATACGCAGTATTTT. Amino acid sequence: CASQYGYSSTDTQYF. This sequence joins TRBV18 and TRBJ2-3; D remains unclear. Between the trimmed V and J ends, which lost 8 bases and 0 bases, there was a span of 15 bases. Looked up from germline, CDR1 is KGHSH and CDR2 is LQKENI. The CDR3 extends over 15 amino acids.